This T cell receptor (beta chain) was captured in a study of blood T cell repertoires in COVID-19. Study background: The United States, Italy and Spain were the sources of the acute and convalescent COVID-19 samples. The cDNA or gDNA used as material had been derived from T cells, B-cell-depleted T cells, or PBMCs.

Per the original methods: Amplified reference gene primers provided the basis for estimating nucleated cell counts. TCRdb keeps only in-frame clones here, not all; method: immunoSEQ multiplex PCR. V, J and clone size reflect that table, while D and trimming were determined from the DNA. This table holds about 260,000 clones, just under 85% found once. CDR1 and CDR2 (germline): MNHEY, SVGEGT. The CDR3 spans 15 residues. The ends were cut back, 5 bases at V and 0 bases at J, with 13 bases in the middle. This chain uses TRBV6-2 or TRBV6-3 with TRBJ1-1; the D gene is possibly TRBD1 (6 bases). The specimen was peripheral blood. This receptor was identified in a woman aged 80 or older with acute or convalescent COVID-19. CDR3 protein: CASSRHTGLNTEAFF. As DNA, the CDR3 is TGTGCCAGCAGTCGTCACACAGGGCTGAACACTGAAGCTTTCTTT.